This passage covers 25 T cell receptor beta chains from one sample sequenced in a study of early T cells in non-severe SARS-CoV-2 infection. TCRdb used MiXCR to reprocess the 5' RACE reads, holding one entry per CDR3 protein. This repertoire shows 65,000 to 95,000 distinct CDR3 sequences, roughly 4.7% found once; its top ten account for under 8%. The material was whole blood, obtained at baseline. Receptors were obtained from an adult who was a healthcare worker with PCR-confirmed SARS-CoV-2 infection or an uninfected control (not recorded which).

This chain uses TRBV2 with TRBJ1-5, with 8 bases identical to TRBD1. The ends lost 6 bases at V and 5 bases at J; junction bases unmatched: 9. The germline gives CDR1 SNHLY, CDR2 FYNNEI. This CDR3 contains 15 residues. The CDR3 is CASRGDRGGYQPQHF. The CDR3 DNA is TGTGCCAGCAGGGGCGACAGGGGAGGGTATCAGCCCCAGCATTTT.

This clonotype appeared a few times. The chain links TRBV29-1 to TRBJ2-1; TRBD2 aligns across 11 bases. CDR3 length: 12 residues. V was clipped by 4 bases and J by 10 bases; unmatched bases: 3. In germline, CDR1 is SQVTM, CDR2 ANQGSEA. CDR3 sequence (DNA): TGCAGCGTTGGACTAGCGGGAAGGGAGCAGTTCTTC. Its protein product is CSVGLAGREQFF.

This clonotype was counted many times. V is TRBV9 and J is TRBJ2-7; no clear D gene. Trimming took off 3 bases at V and 2 bases at J, with 18 bases between the two ends. In germline, CDR1 is SGDLS, CDR2 YYNGEE. CDR3 size: 16 residues. The CDR3 loop is CASSASPKRLPYEQYF. Written as DNA, the CDR3 is TGTGCCAGCAGCGCCTCTCCGAAGAGGTTACCCTACGAGCAGTACTTC. The full variable domain, completed using reference TRBV9 and TRBJ2-7, is DSGVTQTPKHLITATGQRVTLRCSPRSGDLSVYWYQQSLDQGLQFLIQYYNGEERAKGNILERFSAQQFPDLHSELNLSSLELGDSALYFCASSASPKRLPYEQYFGPGTRLTVT.

This CDR3 reads CSVEGGSNQPQHF. The CDR3 nucleotides are TGCAGCGTTGAAGGGGGTAGCAATCAGCCCCAGCATTTT. The chain uses TRBV29-1 and TRBJ1-5; D gene ambiguous. Per the germline V gene, CDR1 is SQVTM and CDR2 is ANQGSEA. This CDR3 is 13 amino acids long. The V and J ends lost 1 base and 0 bases respectively, with 4 bases between them.

This clonotype occurred many times. The chain is built from TRBV6-5 and TRBJ2-3, with D perhaps matching TRBD1 or TRBD2 (6 bases each). This CDR3 has 16 amino acids. Germline values: CDR1 MNHEY, CDR2 SVGAGI. V was trimmed by 2 bases and J by 1 base, leaving 13 bases between them. CDR3 DNA: TGTGCCAGCAGTTACCCGTCGGGGGCGGGCACAGATACGCAGTATTTT. It codes for CASSYPSGAGTDTQYF.

This clonotype has only a few counts. V is TRBV27 and J is TRBJ2-6; the D gene is possibly TRBD1 (5 bases). V lost 6 bases, J lost 14 bases, and 26 bases lay in between. Per the germline V gene, CDR1 is MNHEY and CDR2 is SMNVEV (reference sequence). The CDR3 loop spans 16 amino acids. DNA for the CDR3: TGTGCCAGCAGCCCTATCGATTTCTGGGGCCAACGTCTCCTGACTTTC. Its translation is CASSPIDFWGQRLLTF.

The V gene is TRBV28, the J gene TRBJ2-7; D is ambiguous. The length of the CDR3 is 14 residues. V was trimmed by 7 bases and J by 3 bases, leaving 16 bases between them. Germline V gene sequence: CDR1 MDHEN, CDR2 SYDVKM. CDR3 amino acids: CASTPAGKLYEQYF. The CDR3, as DNA: TGTGCCAGCACCCCCGCCGGCAAACTCTACGAGCAGTACTTC.

The gene calls are TRBV7-3 and TRBJ2-2; D is unclear. The CDR3 loop spans 13 amino acids. CDR1 SGHTA and CDR2 FQGTGA come from the germline V gene. V was clipped by 4 bases and J by 2 bases, with 5 bases between them. CDR3 amino acids: CASSSFNTGELFF. In DNA form, the CDR3 reads TGTGCCAGCAGCTCTTTTAACACCGGGGAGCTGTTTTTT.

This clonotype was found many times. V usage is TRBV5-1 and J usage is TRBJ1-1, with D hard to call. Germline-derived CDR1 and CDR2 are SGHRS and YFSETQ. The CDR3 sequence is 14 residues long. V lost 2 bases and J lost 1, with 9 bases in between. CDR3 protein: CASSFEGANTEAFF. DNA for the CDR3: TGCGCCAGCAGCTTTGAGGGCGCGAACACTGAAGCTTTCTTT. The variable domain in full, completed from reference TRBV5-1 and TRBJ1-1, reads KAGVTQTPRYLIKTRGQQVTLSCSPISGHRSVSWYQQTPGQGLQFLFEYFSETQRNKGNFPGRFSGRQFSNSRSEMNVSTLELGDSALYLCASSFEGANTEAFFGQGTRLTVV.

The rearrangement uses TRBV3-1 and TRBJ2-7; the match to TRBD2 covers 8 bases. The CDR3 runs to 15 residues. The junction had 9 bases not matched to a gene; V was cut back by 5 bases and J by 3 bases. The germline CDR1 and CDR2 sequences are LGHDT and YNNKEL (reference sequence). The CDR3 nucleotides are TGTGCCAGCAGCGAAGGAGCAAGCGGGAGCTACGAGCAGTACTTC. It translates to CASSEGASGSYEQYF.

The chain combines TRBV3-1 with TRBJ1-1; 7 positions agree with TRBD1. V was clipped by 1 base and J by 0 bases; unmatched bases: 11. Germline CDR1 LGHDT, CDR2 YNNKEL (reference sequence). This CDR3 has 18 residues. Written as DNA, the CDR3 is TGTGCCAGCAGCCAAGCAGGCAGGGGGGGGCTATTGAACACTGAAGCTTTCTTT. It yields the protein CASSQAGRGGLLNTEAFF.

The chain is built from TRBV24-1 and TRBJ2-2, with 7 nucleotides matching TRBD1. CDR1 and CDR2 (germline): KGHDR, SFDVKD. Trimming at V came to 5 bases and at J to 4 bases, leaving 3 bases not matched to a gene. The CDR3 covers 14 residues. CDR3 protein: CATSGDRSTGELFF. The CDR3 DNA reads as TGTGCCACCAGTGGGGACAGAAGCACCGGGGAGCTGTTTTTT.

At least ten counts were recorded for this clonotype. The rearrangement uses TRBV15 and TRBJ1-2; 7 bases are shared with TRBD1. The germline CDR1 and CDR2 sequences are LNHNV and YYDKDF (reference sequence). There are 14 residues in the CDR3. The trim removed 1 base at V and 2 bases at J, leaving 1 base unmatched. The CDR3 spells CATSRGGGNYGYTF. The DNA for the CDR3 is TGTGCCACCAGCAGAGGAGGGGGCAACTATGGCTACACCTTC.

This clonotype appeared many times. V usage is TRBV30 and J usage is TRBJ1-1; D ambiguous. The V end was cut by 5 bases, the J end by 5 bases, with 12 bases between. From germline, CDR1 is GTSNPN and CDR2 SVGIG (reference sequence). The CDR3 covers 12 residues. As DNA, the CDR3 is TGTGCCTGGTTGAGCGATAGGACTGAAGCTTTCTTT. It codes for CAWLSDRTEAFF.

This clonotype was counted many times. This chain connects TRBV12-3 or TRBV12-4 to TRBJ1-1; a weak D match, TRBD1 (5 bases). The CDR3 runs 11 residues. Trimming removed 6 bases from V and 9 bases from J, with 11 bases in between. The CDR3 coding sequence is TGTGCCAGCAGCCTGGGACGCCAAGCTTTCTTT. Translation: CASSLGRQAFF.

This clonotype was recorded many times. The chain combines TRBV20-1 with TRBJ2-1, with D perhaps TRBD2 (5 bases). V was cut by 0 bases and J by 2 bases, with 14 bases left in between. Germline values: CDR1 DFQATT, CDR2 SNEGSKA (reference sequence). The CDR3 is made up of 16 amino acids. CDR3 sequence reads: CSARDKPGVAYNEQFF. The CDR3 bases are TGCAGTGCTAGAGATAAGCCCGGGGTGGCCTACAATGAGCAGTTCTTC.

This clonotype was picked up many times. The CDR3 region is CSAETGGNEQYF. The CDR3 region has the DNA TGCAGTGCCGAGACAGGGGGTAACGAGCAGTACTTC. The V gene is TRBV20-1, the J gene TRBJ2-7, with 9 bases matching TRBD1. V shed 6 bases and J 5 bases; nucleotides not matched to a gene: 5. CDR1 and CDR2 (germline): DFQATT, SNEGSKA (reference sequence). This CDR3 spans 12 amino acids.

This clonotype was recorded at least ten times. The CDR3 nucleotides are TGCGCCAGCAGCCCTCTAGCGGGAGCCTACGAGCAGTACTTC. This gives the protein CASSPLAGAYEQYF. This rearrangement joins TRBV4-1 to TRBJ2-7; TRBD2 matches at 10 bases. J gave up 2 bases and V 4 bases, and 2 bases lay outside the gene matches. This CDR3 is 14 amino acids long. CDR1 and CDR2 (germline): MGHRA, YSYEKL.

This clonotype has more than one count but fewer than ten. The rearrangement joins TRBV18 to TRBJ1-6, with 8 bases fitting TRBD1. Germline trimming cut 5 bases from V and 9 bases from J; bases unmatched to any gene: 6. The CDR3 has 14 amino acids. CDR1 KGHSH and CDR2 LQKENI come from the germline V gene. CDR3 amino acids: CASSSDRGGSPLHF. In DNA form, the CDR3 reads TGTGCCAGCTCATCAGACAGGGGAGGTTCACCCCTCCACTTT. The variable domain in full, with the rest retrieved from reference TRBV18 and TRBJ1-6, is NAGVMQNPRHLVRRRGQEARLRCSPMKGHSHVYWYRQLPEEGLKFMVYLQKENIIDESGMPKERFSAEFPKEGPSILRIQQVVRGDSAAYFCASSSDRGGSPLHFGNGTRLTVT.

The chain is built from TRBV11-2 and TRBJ2-1, with 9 bases lining up with TRBD2. Trimming cost V 2 bases and J 4 bases; bases outside gene matches: 12. The V gene's germline CDR1 is SGHAT and CDR2 FQNNGV. CDR3 size: 18 residues. CDR3 amino acids: CASSLFSSGTPYYNEQFF. DNA of the CDR3: TGTGCCAGCAGCTTATTTTCTAGCGGGACTCCCTATTACAATGAGCAGTTCTTC. Combining the CDR3 with reference TRBV11-2 and TRBJ2-1 gives the whole variable domain EAGVAQSPRYKIIEKRQSVAFWCNPISGHATLYWYQQILGQGPKLLIQFQNNGVVDDSQLPKDRFSAERLKGVDSTLKIQPAKLEDSAVYLCASSLFSSGTPYYNEQFFGPGTRLTVL.

The table lists this clonotype with many counts. This chain uses TRBV28 with TRBJ2-1, with D possibly TRBD1 on 6 matching bases. The CDR3 extends over 17 amino acids. The V and J ends lost 7 bases and 3 bases respectively, with 22 bases between them. Germline values: CDR1 MDHEN, CDR2 SYDVKM. CDR3 nucleotides: TGTGCCAGCACCGTCTTGCGGGCAGGGGATGTCTACAATGAGCAGTTCTTC. Translating it yields CASTVLRAGDVYNEQFF.

CDR3: CASSPGGQGLYEQYF. The DNA for the CDR3 is TGTGCCAGCTCACCTGGCGGGCAGGGTCTCTACGAGCAGTACTTC. The rearrangement joins TRBV18 to TRBJ2-7; D possibly uses TRBD1 or TRBD2 (5 bases each). Per the germline V gene, CDR1 is KGHSH and CDR2 is LQKENI. V lost 3 bases and J 3 bases, leaving 15 bases between the germline ends. The length of the CDR3 is 15 residues. Supplemented by reference TRBV18 and TRBJ2-7, the full variable domain reads NAGVMQNPRHLVRRRGQEARLRCSPMKGHSHVYWYRQLPEEGLKFMVYLQKENIIDESGMPKERFSAEFPKEGPSILRIQQVVRGDSAAYFCASSPGGQGLYEQYFGPGTRLTVT.

This clonotype was found many times. V and J are TRBV27 and TRBJ1-1; D is unresolved. The CDR3 length is 12 residues. V was trimmed by 3 bases and J by 3 bases, leaving 5 bases between them. From germline, CDR1 is MNHEY and CDR2 SMNVEV (reference sequence). CDR3: CASSFLDTEAFF. For the CDR3, the DNA is TGTGCCAGCAGTTTCCTCGACACTGAAGCTTTCTTT.

DNA of the CDR3: TGCAGCGTTCGCGGGAACACCGGGGAGCTGTTTTTT. This sequence encodes CSVRGNTGELFF. The chain is built from TRBV29-1 and TRBJ2-2; D is uncertain. V was clipped by 5 bases and J by 1 base, with 5 bases between them. The germline V gene has CDR1 SQVTM and CDR2 ANQGSEA. This CDR3 contains 12 residues.

This clonotype was recorded at least ten times. This chain links TRBV7-6 with TRBJ1-1; no clear D. Germline CDR1 and CDR2: SGHVS and FNYEAQ. This CDR3 has 15 residues. Trimming removed 3 bases at V and 4 bases at J, with 15 bases between. CDR3 region: CASSFGQVGSTEAFF. In DNA, the CDR3 is TGTGCCAGCAGCTTTGGCCAGGTGGGTTCCACTGAAGCTTTCTTT. Together with reference TRBV7-6 and TRBJ1-1, the CDR3 gives the full variable domain: GAGVSQSPRYKVTKRGQDVALRCDPISGHVSLYWYRQALGQGPEFLTYFNYEAQQDKSGLPNDRFSAERPEGSISTLTIQRTEQRDSAMYRCASSFGQVGSTEAFFGQGTRLTVV.